One sample yielded the 8 T cell receptor beta chains listed below, sequenced in a study of identical twins. TCRdb reanalysed the 5' RACE reads using MiXCR and keeps one entry per CDR3 protein. The data show around 480,000 distinct CDR3 sequences, 14% seen once. The same specimen was also included in a second study, on yellow fever vaccine responses in identical twins.

The material sequenced was CD4+ T cells sorted from blood. The origin of the receptors is a woman between 18 and 30 years old in good health.

The chain has TRBV4-1 and TRBJ2-1; 9 nucleotides align to TRBD2. The CDR3 extends over 16 amino acids. CDR1 is MGHRA, CDR2 YSYEKL, per germline. With V trimmed by 1 base and J by 3 bases, 4 bases remained unmatched. The CDR3, as DNA: TGCGCCAGCAGCCAAGCGCGGGGGGGCTTCTACAATGAGCAGTTCTTC. It encodes CASSQARGGFYNEQFF.

This chain joins TRBV15 and TRBJ2-7; the match to TRBD2 covers 7 bases. Germline V gene sequence: CDR1 LNHNV, CDR2 YYDKDF (reference sequence). The ends lost 6 bases at V and 3 bases at J; junction bases unmatched: 11. The CDR3 has 15 amino acids. The CDR3 coding sequence is TGTGCCACCAGTCCTGGGGGGGGAGGGGACTACGAGCAGTACTTC. This translates into CATSPGGGGDYEQYF.

The chain links TRBV6-2 or TRBV6-3 to TRBJ2-7; tentatively, D is TRBD2 (5 bases). The V end was cut by 8 bases, the J end by 6 bases, with 14 bases between. CDR1 and CDR2 from the germline V gene are MNHEY and SVGEGT. The CDR3 is 12 residues long. The CDR3 DNA reads TGTGCCAGCTCGGGGAGACGAAGCGAGCAGTACTTC. Amino acid sequence: CASSGRRSEQYF.

The rearrangement uses TRBV6-1 and TRBJ2-1; 7 bases agree with TRBD2. The germline V gene has CDR1 MNHNS and CDR2 SASEGT. V gave up 5 bases and J gave up 6 bases; unmatched junction bases: 13. CDR3 length: 16 amino acids. CDR3 residues: CASSPPQAGRGNEQFF. CDR3 bases: TGTGCCAGCAGTCCGCCTCAAGCGGGAAGGGGCAATGAGCAGTTCTTC.

This clonotype was observed a few times. This chain joins TRBV28 and TRBJ2-3; maybe TRBD2 (5 bases). CDR3 size: 12 residues. The V gene's germline CDR1 is MDHEN and CDR2 SYDVKM. Trimming took off 10 bases at V and 4 bases at J, with 12 bases between the two ends. For the CDR3, the DNA is TGTGCCACCATGGGAGCAGCAGATACGCAGTATTTT. Protein sequence: CATMGAADTQYF.

This clonotype was seen repeatedly, ten times or more. This CDR3 reads CASSFGQGSNEQFF. The CDR3 nucleotides read TGCGCCAGCAGCTTCGGACAGGGGTCCAATGAGCAGTTCTTC. V is TRBV5-1 and J is TRBJ2-1, with 9 bases identical to TRBD1. The CDR3 runs to 14 residues. V shed 2 bases and J 6 bases; nucleotides not matched to a gene: 3. Looked up from germline, CDR1 is SGHRS and CDR2 is YFSETQ.

The chain is built from TRBV12-3 or TRBV12-4 and TRBJ1-1; no reliable D call. This CDR3 is built from 16 residues. With 6 bases removed from V and 0 bases from J, the gap between germline ends came to 17 bases. DNA for the CDR3: TGTGCCAGCAGCCCTCTGTTTACGGCTATGAACACTGAAGCTTTCTTT. Protein: CASSPLFTAMNTEAFF.

This clonotype turned up a few times. The chain links TRBV5-1 to TRBJ2-7; no reliable D call. There are 15 residues in the CDR3. The V end lost 1 base, the J end lost 1 base, and 12 bases lay between the germline ends. The germline CDR1 and CDR2 sequences are SGHRS and YFSETQ. The chain's CDR3 is CASSLWAGPSYEQYF. The CDR3 DNA sequence: TGCGCCAGCAGCTTGTGGGCAGGACCGTCCTACGAGCAGTACTTC.